The 14 T cell receptor beta chains below all came from one sample that was sequenced in a study of follicular helper T cells after annual influenza vaccination (dated by TCRdb to the late 2010s). The library was obtained by the immunoSEQ multiplex PCR assay. The table comes from immuneACCESS by way of TCRdb, which keeps in-frame sequences with V and J called. Part of the clones is missing from these tables; in studies checked, under half for an unresolved V gene and the rest for unknown reasons. This sample gives some 8,200 clones in total; about four fifths of them show up just once. The ten most abundant clones make up 1% to 1.4% of the sample. The sample's time point label, decoded: 2014-2015 season, pre-vaccination. The sample consisted of CXCR5+ CD38- circulating T follicular helper cells from blood, taken on the day of influenza vaccination. Interpreted using the paper, the cell subset or site label stands for: circulating Tfh, non-naive CD4+CXCR5+PD-1+ (ICOS+CD38+ or ICOS-CD38-). The source of these receptors is an adult who received the influenza vaccine.

V usage is TRBV5-8 and J usage is TRBJ1-5, with a possible D match to TRBD1 (5 bases). The V and J ends lost 1 base and 6 bases respectively, with 8 bases between them. Per germline, CDR1 SGHTS and CDR2 YDEGEE. The CDR3 is 13 residues long. CDR3 loop: CASSLTGPQPQHF. CDR3 in DNA: TGTGCCAGCAGCTTGACAGGACCTCAGCCCCAGCATTTT.

The rearrangement links TRBV7-2 to TRBJ2-1, with 13 bases fitting TRBD2. There are 17 residues in the CDR3. V dropped 3 bases and J dropped 4; count of bases not matched to a gene: 6. Germline CDR1 and CDR2: SGHTA and FQGNSA. The CDR3 nucleotides read TGTGCCAGCAGCTTCCCTACTAGCGGGGGGGCGTACAATGAGCAGTTCTTC. This sequence encodes CASSFPTSGGAYNEQFF.

This sequence joins TRBV5-1 and TRBJ2-5; 8 positions agree with TRBD2. The CDR3 totals 16 residues. Germline CDR1 and CDR2: SGHRS and YFSETQ. V gave up 1 base and J gave up 5 bases; unmatched junction bases: 10. CDR3 bases: TGCGCCAGCAGCTTGACCGGCGGGGGGCAGGGGGAGACCCAGTACTTC. It translates to CASSLTGGGQGETQYF. Together with reference TRBV5-1 and TRBJ2-5, the CDR3 gives the full variable domain: KAGVTQTPRYLIKTRGQQVTLSCSPISGHRSVSWYQQTPGQGLQFLFEYFSETQRNKGNFPGRFSGRQFSNSRSEMNVSTLELGDSALYLCASSLTGGGQGETQYFGPGTRLLVL.

This chain connects TRBV19 to TRBJ2-5; D ambiguous. The V gene lost 3 bases and the J gene lost 5 bases, with 13 bases spanning the gap. The germline V gene encodes CDR1 LNHDA and CDR2 SQIVND (reference sequence). The CDR3 runs 14 residues. This CDR3 reads CASSIRGSGETQYF. CDR3 coding DNA: TGTGCCAGTAGTATCCGAGGAAGTGGGGAGACCCAGTACTTC. The variable domain in full, completed from reference TRBV19 and TRBJ2-5, reads DGGITQSPKYLFRKEGQNVTLSCEQNLNHDAMYWYRQDPGQGLRLIYYSQIVNDFQKGDIAEGYSVSREKKESFPLTVTSAQKNPTAFYLCASSIRGSGETQYFGPGTRLLVL.

This clone came up a few times. The chain combines TRBV7-3 with TRBJ1-5; the D is unclear. CDR3 size: 11 residues. Trimming stripped 3 bases from V and 7 bases from J, with 4 bases between. Germline lookup yields CDR1 SGHTA and CDR2 FQGTGA. The CDR3: CASSLRQPQHF. The CDR3 bases are TGTGCCAGCAGCTTGCGCCAGCCCCAGCATTTT. The full variable domain, in which reference TRBV7-3 and TRBJ1-5 provide the parts outside the CDR3, is GAGVSQTPSNKVTEKGKYVELRCDPISGHTALYWYRQSLGQGPEFLIYFQGTGAADDSGLPNDRFFAVRPEGSVSTLKIQRTERGDSAVYLCASSLRQPQHFGDGTRLSIL.

The chain employs TRBV5-1 and TRBJ2-1, with TRBD2 matching 9 bases. Germline-derived CDR1 and CDR2 are SGHRS and YFSETQ. Trimming removed 0 bases from V and 8 bases from J; junction bases left unmatched: 9. The CDR3 length is 16 residues. CDR3 region: CASSLVGRGGVDEQFF. DNA of the CDR3: TGCGCCAGCAGCTTGGTTGGGCGGGGGGGCGTCGATGAGCAGTTCTTC. Together with reference TRBV5-1 and TRBJ2-1, the CDR3 gives the full variable domain: KAGVTQTPRYLIKTRGQQVTLSCSPISGHRSVSWYQQTPGQGLQFLFEYFSETQRNKGNFPGRFSGRQFSNSRSEMNVSTLELGDSALYLCASSLVGRGGVDEQFFGPGTRLTVL.

This chain joins TRBV18 and TRBJ1-4; the D gene is possibly TRBD1 (5 bases). V was trimmed by 4 bases and J by 1 base, leaving 16 bases between them. Germline V gene lookup returns CDR1 KGHSH and CDR2 LQKENI. There are 17 residues in the CDR3. CDR3 in amino acids: CASSQNAGTETNEKLFF. The DNA of the CDR3 is TGTGCCAGCTCACAAAACGCCGGGACGGAAACTAATGAAAAACTGTTTTTT.

The chain recombines TRBV12-2 with TRBJ2-3; the table's D call TRBD1 went unverified against the DNA. TRBV12-2 is a pseudogene. The CDR3 has 18 residues. In DNA form, the CDR3 reads TGTGCAAGTCGCTCGCCCCTGGACAGAACGCAGGGCCCAGATACGCAGTATTTT. Translating it yields CASRSPLDRTQGPDTQYF.

This chain links TRBV28 with TRBJ1-2; D is unresolved. The V and J ends lost 2 bases and 6 bases respectively, with 4 bases between them. In germline, CDR1 is MDHEN, CDR2 SYDVKM. This CDR3 spans 11 amino acids. Here the CDR3 DNA reads TGTGCCAGCAGTTTAAGGGATGGCTACACCTTC. It yields the protein CASSLRDGYTF.

This clone was detected only a few times. J is TRBJ1-1 and V is TRBV7-9; D unresolved. Trimming stripped 2 bases from V and 3 bases from J, with 7 bases between. CDR3 length: 13 amino acids. Germline values: CDR1 SEHNR, CDR2 FQNEAQ (reference sequence). DNA for the CDR3: TGTGCCAGCAGCTTAAACCCTGACACTGAAGCTTTCTTT. It translates to CASSLNPDTEAFF.

The chain carries TRBV6-6 and TRBJ1-3; unclear D gene. V was shortened by 7 bases and J by 0 bases, with 7 bases between the two germline ends. The CDR3 contains 13 residues. Germline values: CDR1 MNHNY, CDR2 SVGAGI (reference sequence). DNA of the CDR3: TGTGCCAGCAAACAACGCTCTGGAAACACCATATATTTT. As protein: CASKQRSGNTIYF.

CDR3 in DNA: TGTGCCAGCAGTTTACAGCGCAGGCTGGGGACTGAAGCTTTCTTT. This translates into CASSLQRRLGTEAFF. This rearrangement joins TRBV28 to TRBJ1-1; D is undetermined. The germline CDR1 and CDR2 sequences are MDHEN and SYDVKM. The CDR3 totals 15 residues. V was shortened by 2 bases and J by 5 bases, with 15 bases between the two germline ends.

The V and J genes are TRBV30 and TRBJ1-6, with no clear D. Germline V lookup: CDR1 GTSNPN, CDR2 SVGIG (reference sequence). The germline V and J ends were trimmed by 0 bases and 0 bases, with 9 bases remaining between them. The CDR3 is made up of 16 amino acids. The CDR3 coding sequence is TGTGCCTGGAGTGTCGGAGGCAGCTCCTATAATTCACCCCTCCACTTT. Its translation: CAWSVGGSSYNSPLHF.

In its sample, this clone was seen once. J is TRBJ2-7 and V is TRBV15; D gene ambiguous. Trimming shortened V by 1 base and J by 6 bases, and 7 bases separated the two germline ends. Per germline, CDR1 LNHNV and CDR2 YYDKDF (reference sequence). CDR3 length equals 12 residues. As DNA, the CDR3 is TGTGCCACCAGCAGAGGGCCCGGCGAGCAGTACTTC. Translated: CATSRGPGEQYF.